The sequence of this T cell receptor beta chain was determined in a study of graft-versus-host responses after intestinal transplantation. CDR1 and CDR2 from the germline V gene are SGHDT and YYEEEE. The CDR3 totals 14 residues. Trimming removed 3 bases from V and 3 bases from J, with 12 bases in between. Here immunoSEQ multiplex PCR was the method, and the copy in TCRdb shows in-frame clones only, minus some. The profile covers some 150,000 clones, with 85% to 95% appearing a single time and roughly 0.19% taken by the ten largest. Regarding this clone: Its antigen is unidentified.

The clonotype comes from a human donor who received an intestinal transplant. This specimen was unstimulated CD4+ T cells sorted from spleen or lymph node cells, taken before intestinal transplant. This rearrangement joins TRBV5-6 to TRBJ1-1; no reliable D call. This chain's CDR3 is CASSSPGAYTEAFF. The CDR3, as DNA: TGTGCCAGCAGCTCCCCTGGAGCATACACTGAAGCTTTCTTT.